These 10 T cell receptor beta chains originate from one sample sequenced in a study of shared clonotypes between healthy human individuals. The assay was immunoSEQ multiplex PCR, and TCRdb's table has in-frame clones only and misses some. Altogether around 2.5 million clones are present, roughly 93% being singletons, with the ten largest covering approximately 0.37%. Specimen: naive CD4+ T cells from PBMCs. The subset is: CD45RA+ positively selected. The receptors here all came from a man aged 18 to 30 in good health. Some clones in this sample may be carry-over from other donors' samples.

The chain carries TRBV7-9 and TRBJ2-3; 9 bases match TRBD2. The V and J ends lost 2 bases and 5 bases, in that order; junction bases with no gene match: 5. This CDR3 contains 15 residues. In germline, CDR1 is SEHNR, CDR2 FQNEAQ (reference sequence). The chain's CDR3 is CASSLMTSGRDTQYF. DNA for the CDR3: TGTGCCAGCAGCTTAATGACTAGCGGAAGAGATACGCAGTATTTT.

This rearrangement joins TRBV6-6 to TRBJ2-7; 7 bases align to TRBD2. CDR3 length: 14 residues. Trimming took 2 bases from V and 5 from J; bases not matched to a gene: 6. CDR1 is MNHNY, CDR2 SVGAGI, per germline (reference sequence). The CDR3 nucleotides read TGTGCCAGCAGTTACATGGGGGGGGTAGACGAGCAGTACTTC. Its protein is CASSYMGGVDEQYF.

V usage is TRBV7-9 and J usage is TRBJ2-3; D is ambiguous. This CDR3 contains 14 residues. Trimming removed 5 bases at V and 0 bases at J, with 9 bases between. Germline values: CDR1 SEHNR, CDR2 FQNEAQ (reference sequence). This chain's CDR3 is CASSERASTDTQYF. The DNA of the CDR3 is TGTGCCAGCAGCGAAAGGGCTAGCACAGATACGCAGTATTTT.

This chain uses TRBV6-5 with TRBJ2-1; D may be TRBD1 (6 bases). Germline V gives CDR1 MNHEY, CDR2 SVGAGI. V was trimmed by 0 bases and J by 10 bases, leaving 10 bases between them. This CDR3 contains 13 residues. The CDR3 coding sequence is TGTGCCAGCAGTTACTCGCAGGGGCAAGAGCAGTTCTTC. This translates into CASSYSQGQEQFF.

The chain recombines TRBV6-1 with TRBJ2-7; D uncertain. The CDR3 runs 13 residues. Germline CDR1 is MNHNS and CDR2 is SASEGT. The CDR3 spells CASSEFLRALVLV. The CDR3 nucleotides read TGTGCCAGCAGTGAATTCCTCCGGGCCCTAGTTTTAGTC.

The V gene is TRBV5-1, the J gene TRBJ1-1; unclear D gene. Trimming removed 3 bases from V and 8 bases from J, with 14 bases in between. The CDR3 covers 13 residues. Germline V gene lookup returns CDR1 SGHRS and CDR2 YFSETQ. The CDR3 DNA reads as TGCGCCAGCAGCTCAACACCGACGGGAGAAGCTTTCTTT. This sequence encodes CASSSTPTGEAFF.

V is TRBV6-1 and J is TRBJ2-2; 8 nucleotides match TRBD2. The CDR3 has 15 residues. The V and J ends lost 7 bases and 5 bases, in that order; junction bases with no gene match: 9. Germline CDR1 and CDR2: MNHNS and SASEGT. CDR3 sequence: CASMRAGGETGELFF. The CDR3 DNA follows: TGTGCCAGCATGAGGGCGGGAGGAGAGACCGGGGAGCTGTTTTTT.

This rearrangement joins TRBV7-2 to TRBJ2-5; D is uncertain. Trimming removed 5 bases from V and 1 base from J, with 11 bases in between. The CDR3 is 14 amino acids. Germline CDR1 is SGHTA and CDR2 is FQGNSA. The CDR3 loop reads CASSLLSRQETQYF. CDR3 bases: TGTGCCAGCAGCCTTCTCTCTCGCCAAGAGACCCAGTACTTC.

This clone appeared a single time. The V gene is TRBV11-2, the J gene TRBJ2-7; D might be TRBD2 (5 bases). Germline V gives CDR1 SGHAT, CDR2 FQNNGV. There are 14 residues in the CDR3. Trimming took 4 bases from V and 2 from J, leaving 12 bases between them. The CDR3: CASSSGLAPYEQYF. The CDR3 DNA is TGTGCCAGCAGCTCCGGACTCGCCCCCTACGAGCAGTACTTC.

As concerns this clone: The same CDR3 also results from other DNA sequences found in this sample. The genes are TRBV4-1 and TRBJ1-3; D gene ambiguous. Trimming took off 1 base at V and 4 bases at J, with 5 bases between the two ends. The CDR3 is made up of 13 amino acids. Looked up from germline, CDR1 is MGHRA and CDR2 is YSYEKL. In DNA, the CDR3 is TGCGCCAGCAGCCAAGTAGGCGGAAACACCATATATTTT. This gives the protein CASSQVGGNTIYF.